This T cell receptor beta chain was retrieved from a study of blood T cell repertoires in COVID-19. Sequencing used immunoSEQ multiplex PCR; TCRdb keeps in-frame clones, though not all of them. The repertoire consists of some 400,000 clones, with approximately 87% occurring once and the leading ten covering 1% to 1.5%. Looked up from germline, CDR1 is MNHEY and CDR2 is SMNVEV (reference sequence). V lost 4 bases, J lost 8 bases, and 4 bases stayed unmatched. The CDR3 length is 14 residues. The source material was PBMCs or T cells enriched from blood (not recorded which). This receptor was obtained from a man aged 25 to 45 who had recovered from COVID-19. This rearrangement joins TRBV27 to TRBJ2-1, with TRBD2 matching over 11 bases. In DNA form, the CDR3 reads TGTGCCAGCAGTTCAATTAGCGGGGGGGATGAGCAGTTCTTC. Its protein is CASSSISGGDEQFF.